The clone carrying this T cell receptor beta chain was recorded many times. Its antigen is undetermined. This sample is drawn from a study of T cells after yellow fever vaccination. Study outcomes and limitations: Booster sampling recovered most clones from primary vaccination (under 97% CD4, approximately 90% CD8).

Germline V CDR1 and CDR2: ENHRY, SYGVKD. V was cut by 6 bases and J by 1 base, with 17 bases left in between. This CDR3 region has 16 residues. TCRdb independently ran MiXCR on the 5' RACE reads; one entry per CDR3 protein. The data show around 500,000 distinct CDR3 sequences, about a fifth seen once. The chain combines TRBV10-3 with TRBJ2-3, with D perhaps assigned TRBD1 or TRBD2 (6 bases each). This TCR was recovered from a young man who received the YFV17D yellow fever vaccine. This sample comprised PBMCs, obtained less than 25 days after the first yellow fever vaccination. The CDR3: CAISLGGRGGTDTQYF. The CDR3 DNA reads TGTGCCATCAGCCTCGGGGGCAGGGGAGGCACAGATACGCAGTATTTT.